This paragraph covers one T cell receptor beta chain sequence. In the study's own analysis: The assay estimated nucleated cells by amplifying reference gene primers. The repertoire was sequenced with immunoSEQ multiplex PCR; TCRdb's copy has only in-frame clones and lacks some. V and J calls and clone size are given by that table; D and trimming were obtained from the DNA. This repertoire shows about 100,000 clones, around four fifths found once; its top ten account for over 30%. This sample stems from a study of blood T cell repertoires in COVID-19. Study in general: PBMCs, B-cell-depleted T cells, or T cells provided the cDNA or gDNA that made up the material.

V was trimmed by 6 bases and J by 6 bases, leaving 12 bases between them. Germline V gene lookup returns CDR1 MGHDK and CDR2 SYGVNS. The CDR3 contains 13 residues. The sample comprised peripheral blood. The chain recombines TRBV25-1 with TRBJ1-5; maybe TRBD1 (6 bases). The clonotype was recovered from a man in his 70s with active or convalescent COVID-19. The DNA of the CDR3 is TGTGCCAGCAGCGAACAGGGCTTTCAGCCCCAGCATTTT. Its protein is CASSEQGFQPQHF. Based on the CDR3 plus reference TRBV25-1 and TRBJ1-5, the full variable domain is EADIYQTPRYLVIGTGKKITLECSQTMGHDKMYWYQQDPGMELHLIHYSYGVNSTEKGDLSSESTVSRIRTEHFPLTLESARPSHTSQYLCASSEQGFQPQHFGDGTRLSIL.